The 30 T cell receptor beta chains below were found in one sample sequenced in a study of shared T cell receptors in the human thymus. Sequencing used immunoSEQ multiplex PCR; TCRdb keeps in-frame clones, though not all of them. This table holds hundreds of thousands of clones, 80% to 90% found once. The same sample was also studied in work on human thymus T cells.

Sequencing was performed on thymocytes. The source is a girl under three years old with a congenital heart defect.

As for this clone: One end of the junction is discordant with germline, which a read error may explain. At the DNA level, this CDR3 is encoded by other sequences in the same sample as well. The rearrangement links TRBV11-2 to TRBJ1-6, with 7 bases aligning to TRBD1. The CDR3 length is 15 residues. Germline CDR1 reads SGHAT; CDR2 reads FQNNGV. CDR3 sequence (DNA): TGTGCCAGCAGCTTAGAAGGACAGGTGAATTCCCCCCTCCACTTT. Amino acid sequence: CASSLEGQVNSPLHF.

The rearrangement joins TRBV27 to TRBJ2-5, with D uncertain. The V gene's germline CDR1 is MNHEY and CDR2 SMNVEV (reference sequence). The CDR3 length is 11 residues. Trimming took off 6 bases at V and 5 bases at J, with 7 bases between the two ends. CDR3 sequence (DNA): TGTGCCAGCAGCCCCCGGGAGACCCAGTACTTC. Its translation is CASSPRETQYF.

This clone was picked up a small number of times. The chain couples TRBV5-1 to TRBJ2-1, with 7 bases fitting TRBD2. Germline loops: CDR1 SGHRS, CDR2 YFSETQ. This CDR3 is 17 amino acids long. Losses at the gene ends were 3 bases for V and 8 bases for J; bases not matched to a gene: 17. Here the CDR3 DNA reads TGCGCCAGCAGCTCTGCCCTCAGGGCGTCGGGGAGGGATGAGCAGTTCTTC. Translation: CASSSALRASGRDEQFF.

The CDR3 is CASRRDTNSPLHF. The CDR3 nucleotides read TGTGCCAGCAGAAGAGACACTAATTCACCCCTCCACTTT. The genes are TRBV5-8 and TRBJ1-6; unclear D gene. This CDR3 is built from 13 residues. Germline V gene lookup returns CDR1 SGHTS and CDR2 YDEGEE. V lost 5 bases to trimming and J lost 6 bases, with 9 bases between them.

DNA of the CDR3: TGCGCCAGCAGCCAGCCCGACAGGGACCCCTACGAGCAGTACTTC. The encoded protein is CASSQPDRDPYEQYF. The chain employs TRBV5-1 and TRBJ2-5; 7 nucleotides line up with TRBD1. The J call is uncertain, as TRBJ2-7 better fits the DNA end. The CDR3 sequence is 15 residues long. Germline values: CDR1 SGHRS, CDR2 YFSETQ.

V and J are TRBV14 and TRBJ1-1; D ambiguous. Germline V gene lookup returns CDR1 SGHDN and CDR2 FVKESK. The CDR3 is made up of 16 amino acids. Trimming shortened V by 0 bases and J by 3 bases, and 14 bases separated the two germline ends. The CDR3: CASSQDGPSRDTEAFF. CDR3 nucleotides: TGTGCCAGCAGCCAAGATGGCCCGTCGAGGGACACTGAAGCTTTCTTT. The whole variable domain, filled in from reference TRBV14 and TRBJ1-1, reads EAGVTQFPSHSVIEKGQTVTLRCDPISGHDNLYWYRRVMGKEIKFLLHFVKESKQDESGMPNNRFLAERTGGTYSTLKVQPAELEDSGVYFCASSQDGPSRDTEAFFGQGTRLTVV.

The CDR3: CATSRDHPNRAQETQYF. In DNA, the CDR3 is TGTGCCACCAGCAGAGATCACCCCAACAGAGCACAAGAGACCCAGTACTTC. V and J are TRBV15 and TRBJ2-5; no clear D. V gave up 0 bases and J gave up 2 bases, with 16 bases separating them. The V gene's germline CDR1 is LNHNV and CDR2 YYDKDF (reference sequence). The CDR3 is 17 amino acids.

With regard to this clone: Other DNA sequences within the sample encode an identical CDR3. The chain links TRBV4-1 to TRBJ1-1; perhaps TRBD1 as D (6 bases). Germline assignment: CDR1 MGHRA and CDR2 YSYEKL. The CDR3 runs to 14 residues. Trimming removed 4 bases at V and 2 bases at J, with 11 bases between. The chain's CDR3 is CASSRTGLNTEAFF. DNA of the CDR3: TGCGCCAGCAGCCGTACAGGGTTAAACACTGAAGCTTTCTTT.

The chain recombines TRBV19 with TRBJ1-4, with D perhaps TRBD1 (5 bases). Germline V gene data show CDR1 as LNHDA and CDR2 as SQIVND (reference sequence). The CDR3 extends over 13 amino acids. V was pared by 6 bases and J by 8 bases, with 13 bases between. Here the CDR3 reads CASSRVALEKLFF. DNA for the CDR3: TGTGCCAGTAGCAGGGTGGCTTTAGAAAAACTGTTTTTT. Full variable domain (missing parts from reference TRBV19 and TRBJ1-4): DGGITQSPKYLFRKEGQNVTLSCEQNLNHDAMYWYRQDPGQGLRLIYYSQIVNDFQKGDIAEGYSVSREKKESFPLTVTSAQKNPTAFYLCASSRVALEKLFFGSGTQLSVL.

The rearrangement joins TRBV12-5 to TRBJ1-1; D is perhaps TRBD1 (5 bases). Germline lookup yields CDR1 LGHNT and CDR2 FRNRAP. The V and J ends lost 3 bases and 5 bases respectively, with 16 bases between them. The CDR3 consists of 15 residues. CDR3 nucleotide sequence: TGTGCTAGTGGTTTCTCCCGCGGGGCGTGGACTGAAGCTTTCTTT. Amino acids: CASGFSRGAWTEAFF.

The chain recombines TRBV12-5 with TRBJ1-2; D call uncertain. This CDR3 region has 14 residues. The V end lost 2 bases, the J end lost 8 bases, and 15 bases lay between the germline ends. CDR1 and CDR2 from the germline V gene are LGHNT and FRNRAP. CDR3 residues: CASGLRRGEGGYTF. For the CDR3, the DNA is TGTGCTAGTGGTTTGAGGCGGGGAGAAGGAGGCTACACCTTC.

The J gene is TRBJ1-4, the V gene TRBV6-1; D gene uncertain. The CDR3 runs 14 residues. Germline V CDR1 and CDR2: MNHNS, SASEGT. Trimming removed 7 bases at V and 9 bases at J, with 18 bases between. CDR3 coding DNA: TGTGCCAGCAAGCTAGACTCCCGAAGTAAAAAACTGTTTTTT. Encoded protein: CASKLDSRSKKLFF.

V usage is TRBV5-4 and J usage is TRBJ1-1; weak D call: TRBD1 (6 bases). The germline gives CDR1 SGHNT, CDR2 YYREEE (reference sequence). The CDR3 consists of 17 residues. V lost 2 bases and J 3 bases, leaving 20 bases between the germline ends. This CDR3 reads CASSLSTGRFKDTEAFF. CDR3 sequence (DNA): TGTGCCAGCAGCTTATCTACAGGGCGATTTAAAGACACTGAAGCTTTCTTT. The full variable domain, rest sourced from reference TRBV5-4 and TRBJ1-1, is ETGVTQSPTHLIKTRGQQVTLRCSSQSGHNTVSWYQQALGQGPQFIFQYYREEENGRGNFPPRFSGLQFPNYSSELNVNALELDDSALYLCASSLSTGRFKDTEAFFGQGTRLTVV.

CDR3 nucleotides: TGCGCCAGCAGCCAAGATCGGCTGGGAGGTAATTCACCCCTCCACTTT. It translates to CASSQDRLGGNSPLHF. This chain links TRBV4-1 with TRBJ1-6; D not resolved. The CDR3 totals 16 residues. Germline V lookup: CDR1 MGHRA, CDR2 YSYEKL. V was cut by 0 bases and J by 6 bases, with 12 bases left in between.

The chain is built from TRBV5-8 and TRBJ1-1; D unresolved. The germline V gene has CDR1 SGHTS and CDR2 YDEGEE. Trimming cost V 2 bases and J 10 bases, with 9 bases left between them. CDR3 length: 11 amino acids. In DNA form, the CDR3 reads TGTGCCAGCAGCTTTAGAAGTGGAGCTTTCTTT. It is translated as CASSFRSGAFF.

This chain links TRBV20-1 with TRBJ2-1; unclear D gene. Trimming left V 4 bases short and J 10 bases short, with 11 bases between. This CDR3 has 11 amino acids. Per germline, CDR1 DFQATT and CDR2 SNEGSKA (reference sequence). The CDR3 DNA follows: TGCAGTGCTACCCCCCTCACAGAGCAGTTCTTC. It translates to CSATPLTEQFF.

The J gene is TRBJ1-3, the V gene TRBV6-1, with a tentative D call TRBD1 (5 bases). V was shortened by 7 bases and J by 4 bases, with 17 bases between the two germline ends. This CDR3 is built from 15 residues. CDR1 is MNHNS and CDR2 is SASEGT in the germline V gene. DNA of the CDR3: TGTGCCAGCATTAACGACAGCTCTCGGGGAAACACCATATATTTT. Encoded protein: CASINDSSRGNTIYF.

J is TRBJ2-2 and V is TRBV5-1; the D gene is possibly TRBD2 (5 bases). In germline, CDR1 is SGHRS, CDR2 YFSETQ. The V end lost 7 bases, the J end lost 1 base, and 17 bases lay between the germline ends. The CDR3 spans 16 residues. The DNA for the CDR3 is TGCGCCAGCCGAATGGGTGGAGGTTTGAACACCGGGGAGCTGTTTTTT. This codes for CASRMGGGLNTGELFF.

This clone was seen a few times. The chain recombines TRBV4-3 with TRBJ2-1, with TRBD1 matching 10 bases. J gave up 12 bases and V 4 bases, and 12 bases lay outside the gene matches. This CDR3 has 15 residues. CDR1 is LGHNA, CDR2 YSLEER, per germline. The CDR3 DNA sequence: TGCGCCAGCAGCCCCCTATCTAGGACAGGGGGAGGGCAGTTCTTC. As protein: CASSPLSRTGGGQFF.

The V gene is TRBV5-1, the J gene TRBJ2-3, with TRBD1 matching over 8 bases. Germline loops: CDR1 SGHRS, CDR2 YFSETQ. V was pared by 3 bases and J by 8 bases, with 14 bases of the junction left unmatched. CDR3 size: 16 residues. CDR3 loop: CASSSGQGLVHVTQYF. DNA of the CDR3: TGCGCCAGCAGCTCAGGACAGGGTTTGGTTCATGTTACGCAGTATTTT.

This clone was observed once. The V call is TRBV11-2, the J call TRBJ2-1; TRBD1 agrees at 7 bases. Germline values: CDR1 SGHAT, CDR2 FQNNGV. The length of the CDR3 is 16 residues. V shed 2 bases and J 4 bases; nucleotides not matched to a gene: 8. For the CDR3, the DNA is TGTGCCAGCAGCTTATATCCCAGGGGGAAATACAATGAGCAGTTCTTC. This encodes CASSLYPRGKYNEQFF.

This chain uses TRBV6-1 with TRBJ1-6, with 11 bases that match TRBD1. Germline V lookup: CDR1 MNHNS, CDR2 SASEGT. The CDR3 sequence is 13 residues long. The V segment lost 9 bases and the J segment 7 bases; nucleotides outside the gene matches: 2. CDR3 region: CASRTGGNSPLHF. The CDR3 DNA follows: TGTGCCAGTAGGACAGGGGGCAATTCACCCCTCCACTTT.

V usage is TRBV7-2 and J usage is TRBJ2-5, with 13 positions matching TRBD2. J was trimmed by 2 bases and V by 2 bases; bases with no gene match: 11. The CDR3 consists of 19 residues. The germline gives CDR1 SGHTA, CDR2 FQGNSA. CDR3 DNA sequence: TGTGCCAGCAGCTTATTACTGCTGTGGACTAGCGGGGGACAAGAGACCCAGTACTTC. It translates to CASSLLLLWTSGGQETQYF.

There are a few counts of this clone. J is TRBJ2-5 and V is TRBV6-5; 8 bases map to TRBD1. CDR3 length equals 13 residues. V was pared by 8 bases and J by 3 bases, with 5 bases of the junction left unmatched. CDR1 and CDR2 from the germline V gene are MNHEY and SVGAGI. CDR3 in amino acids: CASAPDREETQYF. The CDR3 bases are TGTGCCAGCGCGCCGGACAGGGAAGAGACCCAGTACTTC.

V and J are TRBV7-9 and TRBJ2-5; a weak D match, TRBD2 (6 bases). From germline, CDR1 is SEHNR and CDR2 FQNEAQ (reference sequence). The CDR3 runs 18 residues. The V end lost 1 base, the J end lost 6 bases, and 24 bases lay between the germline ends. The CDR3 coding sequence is TGTGCCAGCAGCTTAGTATCCGGGGGTAACGGCCTCGTGAAGACCCAGTACTTC. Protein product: CASSLVSGGNGLVKTQYF.

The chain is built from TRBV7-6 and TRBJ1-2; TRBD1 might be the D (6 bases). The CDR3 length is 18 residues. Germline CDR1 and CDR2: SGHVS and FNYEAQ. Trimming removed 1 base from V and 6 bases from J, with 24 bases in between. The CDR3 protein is CASSLDRSRVFGGHGYTF. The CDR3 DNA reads TGTGCCAGCAGCTTAGATCGGTCCCGGGTTTTCGGGGGGCATGGCTACACCTTC.

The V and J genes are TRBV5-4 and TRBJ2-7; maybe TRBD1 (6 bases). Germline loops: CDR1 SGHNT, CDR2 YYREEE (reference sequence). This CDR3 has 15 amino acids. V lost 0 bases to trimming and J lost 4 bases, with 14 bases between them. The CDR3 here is CASSLARGHKYEQYF. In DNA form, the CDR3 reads TGTGCCAGCAGCTTGGCCAGGGGACATAAATACGAGCAGTACTTC.

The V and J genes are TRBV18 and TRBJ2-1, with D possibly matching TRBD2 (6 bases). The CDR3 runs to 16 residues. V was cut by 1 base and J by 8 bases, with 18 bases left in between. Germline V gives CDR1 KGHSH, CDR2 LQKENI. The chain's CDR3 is CASSPRVGRPWDEQFF. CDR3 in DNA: TGTGCCAGCTCACCACGTGTAGGGAGGCCTTGGGATGAGCAGTTCTTC.

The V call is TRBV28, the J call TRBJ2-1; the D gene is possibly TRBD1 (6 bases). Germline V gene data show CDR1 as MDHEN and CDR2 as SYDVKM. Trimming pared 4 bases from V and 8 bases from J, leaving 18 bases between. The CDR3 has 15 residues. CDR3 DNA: TGTGCCAGCAGTTGGTGGCACAGGGCTAGAGATGAGCAGTTCTTC. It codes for CASSWWHRARDEQFF.

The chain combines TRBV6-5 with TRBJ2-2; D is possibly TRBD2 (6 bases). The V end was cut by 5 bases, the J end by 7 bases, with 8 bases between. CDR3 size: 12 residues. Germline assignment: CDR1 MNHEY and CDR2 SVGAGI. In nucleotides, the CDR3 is TGTGCCAGCAGTGAGACTAGCGGGGAGCTGTTTTTT. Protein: CASSETSGELFF.